This TCR beta chain stems from a study of graft-versus-host responses after intestinal transplantation. Whole-study context: Anti-thymocyte globulin induction preceded about 3 years of tacrolimus and steroid maintenance in all recipients. General study findings and limits: Some GvH clones appeared in ileal mucosa or blood before recipient bone marrow.

To note about this clone: What it recognizes is unknown.

Libraries were prepared by immunoSEQ multiplex PCR; TCRdb keeps only in-frame clonotypes and omits some of them. The table shows approximately 63,000 clones, with about 94% occurring only once. V was clipped by 2 bases and J by 3 bases; unmatched bases: 5. The germline V gene encodes CDR1 MNHNS and CDR2 SASEGT. The CDR3 has 18 residues. The clonotype originates from a human donor who was the organ donor for an intestinal transplant. This specimen consisted of unstimulated CD4+ T cells sorted from spleen or lymph node cells, obtained before transplant. This chain connects TRBV6-1 to TRBJ2-3; TRBD2 aligns across 16 bases. The CDR3 region is CASSEKLGLAGGTDTQYF. The DNA for the CDR3 is TGTGCCAGCAGTGAAAAGTTGGGACTAGCGGGGGGGACAGATACGCAGTATTTT.